This section outlines one T cell receptor beta chain sequence together with its context. Its antigen is as yet unknown. Germline V gene data show CDR1 as MNHEY and CDR2 as SMNVEV (reference sequence). The CDR3 covers 14 residues. V was clipped by 2 bases and J by 5 bases; unmatched bases: 5. This record belongs to a study of T cell responses to AZD1222 COVID-19 vaccine. Study-wide results and limits: Only a handful of people who got AZD1222 tested seropositive at baseline.

Method: immunoSEQ multiplex PCR; TCRdb's copy keeps in-frame clones and lacks some. The sample has some 120,000 clones; 89% are singletons. This specimen consisted of peripheral blood, obtained on day 0 of AZD1222 vaccination. This sequence was found in an adult in good health. The rearrangement joins TRBV27 to TRBJ2-7, with 8 bases aligning to TRBD1. CDR3 DNA sequence: TGTGCCAGCAGTTTAAATGGCAGGGGGCACGAGCAGTACTTC. Translated, it gives CASSLNGRGHEQYF.